A selection of T cell receptor beta chains follows, all from one sample in a study of shared clonotypes between healthy human individuals. Clones were sequenced by immunoSEQ multiplex PCR, and TCRdb holds only the in-frame ones, with some missing. The sample records about 710,000 clones, around 73% being singletons. The source material was memory CD4+ T cells sorted from blood. The receptors derive from a woman in her 30s in good health. Each CDR3 is given with its conserved first and last residue. Clone size is shown for a subset of rows, as once, few, many or a class of expanded clone.

TRBJ2-2 NA TRBV7-9 CASSPRRGRVNTGELFF
TRBJ1-2 few TRBV2 CASSDQGTAGYTF
TRBJ2-1 NA TRBV18 CASSLSSGRGAYNEQFF
TRBJ2-7 NA TRBV29-1 CSGLLAGGSEQYF
TRBJ2-3 NA TRBV5-1 CASSINEGTYF
TRBJ2-7 NA TRBV28 CASVLTGGTYEQYF
TRBJ1-2 NA TRBV6-5 CASSRQGAHGYTF
TRBJ1-5 NA TRBV6-6 CASSYSNRHQPQHF
TRBJ2-3 NA TRBV18 CASSPDTGGGTDTQYF
TRBJ2-2 NA TRBV19 CASSIAGGNTGELFF
TRBJ1-2 NA TRBV5-8 CASSLGDRGNYGYTF
TRBJ1-1 many TRBV28 CASSITGRGTEAFF
TRBJ2-7 NA TRBV7-6 CASSLRGEQYF
TRBJ1-1 once TRBV11-2 CASSGWGKGTEAFF
TRBJ1-1 NA TRBV28 CASSLGGRTEAFF
TRBJ1-5 NA TRBV6-1 CASSEGPGGHQPQHF
TRBJ2-5 once TRBV28 CASALGGTGGETQYF
TRBJ2-2 once TRBV5-8 CASSWADSGRAGTGELFF
TRBJ2-1 NA TRBV28 CASRYGLAGAYNEQFF
TRBJ2-3 NA TRBV29-1 CSVTDFDFTDTQYF
TRBJ2-5 NA TRBV18 CASSPRGAVETQYF
TRBJ1-1 NA TRBV18 CASSLGINTEAFF